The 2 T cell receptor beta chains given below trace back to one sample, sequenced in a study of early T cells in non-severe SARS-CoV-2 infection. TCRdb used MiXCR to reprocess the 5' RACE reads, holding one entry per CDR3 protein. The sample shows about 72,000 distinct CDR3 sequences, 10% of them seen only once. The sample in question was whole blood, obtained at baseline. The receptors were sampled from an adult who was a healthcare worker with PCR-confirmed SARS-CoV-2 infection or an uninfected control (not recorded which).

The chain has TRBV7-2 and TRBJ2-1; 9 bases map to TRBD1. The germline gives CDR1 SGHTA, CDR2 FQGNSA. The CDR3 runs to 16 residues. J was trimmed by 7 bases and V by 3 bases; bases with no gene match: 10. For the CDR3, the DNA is TGTGCCAGCAGCTTCACCTACAGGGGGCCTGGGAATGAGCAGTTCTTC. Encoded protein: CASSFTYRGPGNEQFF. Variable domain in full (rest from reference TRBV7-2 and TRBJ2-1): GAGVSQSPSNKVTEKGKDVELRCDPISGHTALYWYRQSLGQGLEFLIYFQGNSAPDKSGLPSDRFSAERTGGSVSTLTIQRTQQEDSAVYLCASSFTYRGPGNEQFFGPGTRLTVL.

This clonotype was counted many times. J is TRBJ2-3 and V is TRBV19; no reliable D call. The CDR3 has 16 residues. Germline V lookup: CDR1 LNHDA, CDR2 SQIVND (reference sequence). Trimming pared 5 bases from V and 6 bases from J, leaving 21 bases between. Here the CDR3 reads CASSRRSPTPADTQYF. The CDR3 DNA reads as TGTGCCAGTAGTCGCCGGTCCCCAACACCGGCGGATACGCAGTATTTT.